These T cell receptor beta chains were read from a single sample in a study of cytomegalovirus exposure and HLA in healthy donors. Produced via immunoSEQ multiplex PCR; TCRdb's table is partial and in-frame only. The sample includes 300,000 or so clones, 80% to 90% of them seen just once. Sequencing used PBMCs. The source of these receptors is a woman between 35 and 50 years old in good health and CMV-seropositive. CDR3s include the opening cysteine and the closing phenylalanine or tryptophan. A D gene is named only where the DNA matches it firmly. Clone size, where shown, is once, few, many, or a class for clones that have expanded.

TRBD2,-,TRBJ2-2,TRBV5-1,19,TGCGCCAGCAGCTTTAGGACTAGCGGGAGAATAGGGGACACCGGGGAGCTGTTTTTT,CASSFRTSGRIGDTGELFF
TRBD1,-,TRBJ1-2,TRBV5-4,14,TGTGCCAGCAGCTTACTGACAGGGGGCTATGGCTACACCTTC,CASSLLTGGYGYTF
-,-,TRBJ1-2,TRBV27,13,TGTGCCAGCAAGGGGGTACTTATCGATGGCTACACCTTC,CASKGVLIDGYTF
TRBD1,-,TRBJ2-6,TRBV7-9,17,TGTGCCAGCAGCTTGACAGGGGGGGATGCAGGGGCCAACGGCCTGACTTTC,CASSLTGGDAGANGLTF
TRBD2,-,TRBJ2-1,TRBV5-1,15,TGCGCCAGCAGCTTGGTGTCGGCTAGCGGGAATGAGCAGTTCTTC,CASSLVSASGNEQFF
TRBD1,-,TRBJ1-1,TRBV27,14,TGTGCCAGCAGTAAAGACAGGGTGACGACTGAAGCTTTCTTT,CASSKDRVTTEAFF
-,-,TRBJ2-7,TRBV4-3,17,TGCGCCAGCAGCCGAGGGTACAGGGCCGGTGGGGGCTACGAGCAGTACTTC,CASSRGYRAGGGYEQYF
TRBD2,-,TRBJ2-1,TRBV4-3,15,TGCGCCAGCAGCCAAGGGACTAGCGGTTATGATGAGCAGTTCTTC,CASSQGTSGYDEQFF
-,once,TRBJ2-2,TRBV19,15,TGTGCCAGTACGGGGGTGGCGATCAACACCGGGGAGCTGTTTTTT,CASTGVAINTGELFF
TRBD2,few,TRBJ2-2,TRBV7-8,17,TGTGCCAGCAGCCCACGGACTAGCGGGGCGAACACCGGGGAGCTGTTTTTT,CASSPRTSGANTGELFF
TRBD2,-,TRBJ2-1,TRBV7-6,14,TGTGCCAGCAGCTTAGAAGCGGGGGGGCCCGAGCAGTTCTTC,CASSLEAGGPEQFF
TRBD2,once,TRBJ2-1,TRBV7-2,16,TGTGCCAGCAGCATGGGACTAGCGGGACTTAACTATGAGCAGTTCTTC,CASSMGLAGLNYEQFF
-,few,TRBJ2-3,TRBV11-3,16,TGTGCCAGCAGCTCCGGACTATTTTTAACTAGAGATACGCAGTATTTT,CASSSGLFLTRDTQYF
-,-,TRBJ2-5,TRBV18,16,TGTGCCAGCTCACCATCCCTAGCGTGGAGCCAAGAGACCCAGTACTTC,CASSPSLAWSQETQYF
TRBD2,-,TRBJ2-1,TRBV30,16,TGTGCCTGGAACCAACTAGCGGGACTAGCCTACAATGAGCAGTTCTTC,CAWNQLAGLAYNEQFF
-,-,TRBJ2-7,TRBV13,16,TGTGCCAGCAGCTCGCGCCCCACTCAGAGGGTTTACGAGCAGTACTTC,CASSSRPTQRVYEQYF
-,few,TRBJ1-2,TRBV6-1,16,TGTGCCATCAGTGAGGGGTCCCGGCCGGGGGTGAAAGGCTACACCTTC,CAISEGSRPGVKGYTF
TRBD1,-,TRBJ2-6,TRBV11-3,15,TGTGCCAGCAGCTCCCGGGACAGGGTGGCCAACGTCCTGACTTTC,CASSSRDRVANVLTF
TRBD2,-,TRBJ2-1,TRBV30,16,TGTGCCTGGAGACGGGGGGGTAGCGAGGCCTACAATGAGCAGTTCTTC,CAWRRGGSEAYNEQFF
TRBD1,-,TRBJ1-6,TRBV5-1,14,TGCGCCAGCAGCTCCGGGACAGAAAATTCACCCCTCCACTTT,CASSSGTENSPLHF
-,few,TRBJ1-1,TRBV11-3,14,TGTGCCAGCACATCCGCGCGGGTGGGCGCTGAAGCTTTCTTT,CASTSARVGAEAFF
TRBD1,-,TRBJ2-7,TRBV7-6,16,TGTGCCAGCAGTCTACAGGGGGCCTATACCACCTACGAGCAGTACTTC,CASSLQGAYTTYEQYF
TRBD1,-,TRBJ1-3,TRBV29-1,14,TGCAGCGTTGACGAGACAGGGATTGGAAACACCATATATTTT,CSVDETGIGNTIYF
TRBD1,few,TRBJ1-2,TRBV5-1,13,TGCGCCAGCAGCCAGGGACAGGGCTATGGCTACACCTTC,CASSQGQGYGYTF
-,-,TRBJ2-3,TRBV5-1,15,TGCGCCAGCAGCTTGGCTTTGCGCACCGGGGATACGCAGTATTTT,CASSLALRTGDTQYF
-,-,TRBJ1-2,TRBV7-9,16,TGTGCCAGCAGCTTTGGGTCGGGGCAGGGAGGGAATGGCTACACCTTC,CASSFGSGQGGNGYTF
-,-,TRBJ2-7,TRBV2,14,TGTGCCAGCGGGGGCAGGGATCGCTCCTACGAGCAGTACTTC,CASGGRDRSYEQYF
-,-,TRBJ1-2,TRBV7-2,15,TGTGCCAGCAGCTCTAACCCGCAGGGTAACTATGGCTACACCTTC,CASSSNPQGNYGYTF
TRBD1,-,TRBJ1-5,TRBV7-2,19,TGTGCCAGCAGCCCCACAGGGGGTGGGGGCTATAAGAGCAATCAGCCCCAGCATTTT,CASSPTGGGGYKSNQPQHF
-,-,TRBJ1-2,TRBV25-1,14,TGTGCCAGCAGTGAATCTCAGGGCCGGACAGGCTACACCTTC,CASSESQGRTGYTF
-,-,TRBJ1-2,TRBV29-1,13,TGCAGCGCCCTAGACAGCTCTAACTATGGCTACACCTTC,CSALDSSNYGYTF
-,-,TRBJ2-7,TRBV28,14,TGTGCCAGCAGCTTGGATGGGCCCCCCTACGAGCAGTACTTC,CASSLDGPPYEQYF
-,-,TRBJ2-3,TRBV7-2,14,TGTGCCAGCAGCTTAGGCGGGATGGCAGATACGCAGTATTTT,CASSLGGMADTQYF
TRBD1,-,TRBJ2-7,TRBV6-6,14,TGTGCCAGCAGTCCACCGGGACAGGACAGAGAGCAGTACTTC,CASSPPGQDREQYF
TRBD2,-,TRBJ2-3,TRBV9,17,TGTGCCAGCAGCGTAGCCGTTGGCGGGAGAGGGTTAGATACGCAGTATTTT,CASSVAVGGRGLDTQYF
-,-,TRBJ2-2,TRBV5-6,14,TGTGCCAGCAGCTCGGAACAGGGAATCGGGGAGCTGTTTTTT,CASSSEQGIGELFF
-,once,TRBJ2-2,TRBV29-1,13,TGCAGCGTTGATCGACTGAACACCGGGGAGCTGTTTTTT,CSVDRLNTGELFF
-,once,TRBJ1-5,TRBV5-6,16,TGTGCCAGCAGCTTGGGAGGAATATATAGCAATCAGCCCCAGCATTTT,CASSLGGIYSNQPQHF
-,-,TRBJ2-3,TRBV29-1,15,TGCAGCGTTGGAGGGACAATCCTGAGCACAGATACGCAGTATTTT,CSVGGTILSTDTQYF
-,-,TRBJ2-1,TRBV30,14,TGTGCCTGGATCAGGGACGTTCCGGGGGATGAGCAGTTCTTC,CAWIRDVPGDEQFF